The entry below gives a single TCR beta chain sequence along with its context. Its antigen is unidentified. At the DNA level, this CDR3 is encoded by other sequences in the same sample as well. This sample was taken from a study of shared clonotypes between healthy human individuals. Whole-study context: Per donor, CD8 memory used one plate, CD8 naive used two, CD4 memory used three and CD4 naive used three.

Produced via immunoSEQ multiplex PCR; TCRdb's table is partial and in-frame only. Of roughly 1,800,000 clones detected, about 95% appear once; the ten largest clones hold approximately 1.2%. Study-level findings and limits: Few donors limited the genetic and exposure-history diversity represented. For naive CD4 cells, 5% to 6.5% of clonotypes were shared across a handful of donors.

Naive CD8 cells, CD45RO-negative and positively selected for CCR7, excluded terminally differentiated effector memory CD45RA+ cells. Every donor, a Caucasian adult, lived in Nashville, Tennessee. Germline V gene sequence: CDR1 MGHRA, CDR2 YSYEKL. The CDR3 runs to 15 residues. J lost 1 base, V lost 3 bases, and 5 bases had no gene match. This chain uses TRBV4-1 with TRBJ2-5, with TRBD2 matching over 7 bases. The sequence was collected from a man between 18 and 29 years old in good health. The source material was naive CD8+ T cells sorted from blood. The CDR3 DNA is TGCGCCAGCAGCCAGGGGGGGGGTGGCCAAGAGACCCAGTACTTC. The encoded protein is CASSQGGGGQETQYF.